These 19 T cell receptor beta chains originate from one sample sequenced in a study of CD8 T cells in Susac syndrome. RNA in amounts of roughly 0.45 to 1 ug was reverse transcribed with random hexamers. TCRdb independently ran MiXCR on the immunoSEQ multiplex PCR reads; one entry per CDR3 protein. This sample carries 250,000 to 300,000 distinct CDR3 sequences, around 83% of them seen once, and the ten largest clones take 0.11%. The sample consisted of CD8+ T cells from PBMCs. Receptors originate from a human donor with multiple sclerosis.

The V gene is TRBV29-1, the J gene TRBJ1-2, with D uncertain. This CDR3 spans 16 amino acids. The germline CDR1 and CDR2 sequences are SQVTM and ANQGSEA. Trimming left V 2 bases short and J 5 bases short, with 21 bases between. The CDR3 reads CSVERVLPDGYYGYTF. As DNA, the CDR3 is TGCAGCGTTGAAAGAGTGCTACCGGACGGTTATTATGGCTACACCTTC.

The chain recombines TRBV7-2 with TRBJ2-2; D is ambiguous. This CDR3 comprises 14 residues. Trimming cost V 5 bases and J 1 base, with 8 bases left between them. The germline V gene has CDR1 SGHTA and CDR2 FQGNSA. Here the CDR3 DNA reads TGTGCCAGCAGCCTGCGTGTGAACACCGGGGAGCTGTTTTTT. Translation: CASSLRVNTGELFF. Filled out from reference TRBV7-2 and TRBJ2-2, the complete variable domain reads GAGVSQSPSNKVTEKGKDVELRCDPISGHTALYWYRQSLGQGLEFLIYFQGNSAPDKSGLPSDRFSAERTGGSVSTLTIQRTQQEDSAVYLCASSLRVNTGELFFGEGSRLTVL.

The genes are TRBV29-1 and TRBJ2-5, with 14 bases aligning to TRBD2. Germline-derived CDR1 and CDR2 are SQVTM and ANQGSEA. V was pared by 6 bases and J by 5 bases, with 11 bases of the junction left unmatched. The CDR3 is made up of 16 amino acids. CDR3 DNA sequence: TGCAGCGTCGTTCCGACTAGCGGGAGGGCCTTGGAGACCCAGTACTTC. It encodes CSVVPTSGRALETQYF.

This chain joins TRBV11-2 and TRBJ2-3; TRBD2 matches at 9 bases. The CDR3 runs to 16 residues. Germline V gene lookup returns CDR1 SGHAT and CDR2 FQNNGV. The ends lost 4 bases at V and 7 bases at J; junction bases unmatched: 12. The CDR3 DNA is TGTGCCAGCAGCTCTGAATGGGCGGGAGGGCCTTATACGCAGTATTTT. Amino acid sequence: CASSSEWAGGPYTQYF.

This chain connects TRBV27 to TRBJ2-7; D remains ambiguous. CDR1 is MNHEY, CDR2 SMNVEV, per germline (reference sequence). Trimming pared 2 bases from V and 5 bases from J, leaving 16 bases between. The CDR3 totals 15 residues. This CDR3 reads CASSLGSVSRHEQYF. The CDR3 bases are TGTGCCAGCAGTTTAGGAAGCGTCAGCAGGCACGAGCAGTACTTC.

The gene calls are TRBV20-1 and TRBJ1-3, with D perhaps TRBD1 (5 bases). Germline V gene data show CDR1 as DFQATT and CDR2 as SNEGSKA (reference sequence). The CDR3 is made up of 16 amino acids. V lost 1 base and J lost 2, with 15 bases in between. CDR3 DNA: TGCAGTGCTAGAGTGGAGGGGAGAACCCCTGGAAACACCATATATTTT. This encodes CSARVEGRTPGNTIYF.

The DNA of the CDR3 is TGTGCCTCCTCCCGGACTAGCGGGAGAGGGTACAATGAGCAGTTCTTC. Protein: CASSRTSGRGYNEQFF. J is TRBJ2-1 and V is TRBV28; TRBD2 matches 13 bases. V was clipped by 11 bases and J by 4 bases; unmatched bases: 11. Germline CDR1 and CDR2: MDHEN and SYDVKM. The CDR3 extends over 16 amino acids.

This rearrangement joins TRBV27 to TRBJ1-5; no definite D call. Germline loops: CDR1 MNHEY, CDR2 SMNVEV (reference sequence). The CDR3 has 13 amino acids. Trimming shortened V by 6 bases and J by 0 bases, and 6 bases separated the two germline ends. CDR3 DNA sequence: TGTGCCAGCAGGGCTAATAGCAATCAGCCCCAGCATTTT. Protein product: CASRANSNQPQHF.

In DNA form, the CDR3 reads TGTGCCAGCAGCTCTAGGGTTAGCGCAGCCTACGAGCAGTACTTC. This translates into CASSSRVSAAYEQYF. J is TRBJ2-7 and V is TRBV12-3 or TRBV12-4; D perhaps matches TRBD2 (5 bases). The CDR3 is made up of 15 amino acids. Trimming left V 6 bases short and J 2 bases short, with 17 bases between.

This clonotype was seen once. This sequence joins TRBV12-3 or TRBV12-4 and TRBJ2-1; D is uncertain. V was clipped by 2 bases and J by 7 bases, with 6 bases between them. The CDR3 loop spans 12 amino acids. CDR3 in amino acids: CASSLMYNEQFF. CDR3 sequence (DNA): TGTGCCAGCAGTTTAATGTATAATGAGCAGTTCTTC.

The chain couples TRBV27 to TRBJ2-2, with 9 bases matching TRBD2. The CDR3 is 16 amino acids. V lost 3 bases and J lost 7; bases outside the gene matches: 9. Germline CDR1 MNHEY, CDR2 SMNVEV (reference sequence). Here the CDR3 reads CASSFRAGGKHGELFF. CDR3 sequence (DNA): TGTGCCAGCAGTTTTAGAGCGGGAGGCAAACACGGGGAGCTGTTTTTT.

The V call is TRBV12-3 or TRBV12-4, the J call TRBJ2-3; weak D call: TRBD1 (5 bases). The CDR3 length is 14 residues. V lost 3 bases and J lost 2, with 9 bases in between. CDR3 residues: CASSFAGITDTQYF. The CDR3 region has the DNA TGTGCCAGCAGTTTCGCAGGGATCACAGATACGCAGTATTTT.

The chain is built from TRBV7-9 and TRBJ2-1; TRBD2 matches at 7 bases. The CDR3 loop spans 16 amino acids. The germline V gene has CDR1 SEHNR and CDR2 FQNEAQ (reference sequence). V was clipped by 0 bases and J by 8 bases; unmatched bases: 10. This CDR3 reads CASSLAGGPSRDEQFF. The CDR3 DNA reads as TGTGCCAGCAGCTTAGCGGGAGGGCCTTCCCGGGATGAGCAGTTCTTC.

This chain links TRBV7-3 with TRBJ2-1; 8 bases agree with TRBD2. Unmatched junction bases numbered 6, after V lost 5 bases and J lost 6 bases. The CDR3 runs 14 residues. Germline loops: CDR1 SGHTA, CDR2 FQGTGA. The CDR3 sequence is CASSGGTRPNEQFF. The CDR3, as DNA: TGTGCCAGCAGCGGGGGGACTAGACCCAATGAGCAGTTCTTC.

The J gene is TRBJ2-3, the V gene TRBV28; 13 nucleotides agree with TRBD2. The CDR3 loop spans 16 amino acids. Germline CDR1 MDHEN, CDR2 SYDVKM. Trimming at V came to 5 bases and at J to 4 bases, leaving 6 bases not matched to a gene. DNA for the CDR3: TGTGCCAGCAGTATCGGACTAGCGGGAGCAGCAGATACGCAGTATTTT. Translated: CASSIGLAGAADTQYF.

This chain joins TRBV7-8 and TRBJ2-5, with D possibly being TRBD2 (5 bases). V lost 2 bases and J 1 base, leaving 17 bases between the germline ends. The V gene's germline CDR1 is SGHVS and CDR2 FQNEAQ. The CDR3 spans 17 residues. CDR3 DNA: TGTGCCAGCAGCTTAATTCTCATCGGAGGACCCCAAGAGACCCAGTACTTC. It encodes CASSLILIGGPQETQYF.

The genes are TRBV27 and TRBJ2-7; D unresolved. Germline V gene data show CDR1 as MNHEY and CDR2 as SMNVEV (reference sequence). The CDR3 spans 15 residues. Trimming took 2 bases from V and 3 from J, leaving 14 bases between them. The CDR3 sequence: CASSLRGVPYYEQYF. The CDR3, as DNA: TGTGCCAGCAGTTTACGAGGCGTCCCTTACTACGAGCAGTACTTC.

The V and J genes are TRBV7-9 and TRBJ2-2; no definite D call. The CDR3 is made up of 14 amino acids. Germline assignment: CDR1 SEHNR and CDR2 FQNEAQ (reference sequence). Trimming shortened V by 3 bases and J by 9 bases, and 14 bases separated the two germline ends. CDR3 sequence (DNA): TGTGCCAGCAGCTTCTCCCCGAGTCCCCGGGAGCTGTTTTTT. This codes for CASSFSPSPRELFF. Drawing the rest from reference TRBV7-9 and TRBJ2-2, the complete variable domain is DTGVSQNPRHKITKRGQNVTFRCDPISEHNRLYWYRQTLGQGPEFLTYFQNEAQLEKSRLLSDRFSAERPKGSFSTLEIQRTEQGDSAMYLCASSFSPSPRELFFGEGSRLTVL.

The chain combines TRBV28 with TRBJ2-7; 11 bases map to TRBD2. Germline assignment: CDR1 MDHEN and CDR2 SYDVKM. V dropped 4 bases and J dropped 3; count of bases not matched to a gene: 2. CDR3 size: 14 residues. CDR3 DNA sequence: TGTGCCAGCAGTTACACTAGCGGGAGCTACGAGCAGTACTTC. Encoded protein: CASSYTSGSYEQYF.